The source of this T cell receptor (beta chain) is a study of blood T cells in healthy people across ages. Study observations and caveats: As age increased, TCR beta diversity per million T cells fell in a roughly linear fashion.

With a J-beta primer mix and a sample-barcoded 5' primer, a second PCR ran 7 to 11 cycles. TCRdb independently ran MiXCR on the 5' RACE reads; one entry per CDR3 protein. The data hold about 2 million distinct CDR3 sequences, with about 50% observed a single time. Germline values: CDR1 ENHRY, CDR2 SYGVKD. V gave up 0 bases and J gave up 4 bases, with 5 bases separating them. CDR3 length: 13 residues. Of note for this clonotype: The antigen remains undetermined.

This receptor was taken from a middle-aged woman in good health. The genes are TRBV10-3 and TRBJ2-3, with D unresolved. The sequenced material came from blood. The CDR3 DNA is TGTGCCATCAGTGAGTCACGGGCAGATACGCAGTATTTT. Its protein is CAISESRADTQYF.